The present T cell receptor beta chain was sequenced within a study of blood T cells in healthy people across ages. Background on the study: Template-switching capture recovered about one barcoded beta molecule per two T cells. Study-level results: Observed TCR beta diversity showed a strong correlation with the percentage of naive T cells as measured by flow cytometry. Because donor CMV status was unknown, expanded clonotype changes were possibly confounded. Since the PBMCs were unsorted, naive and antigen-experienced cells could not be conclusively compared.

A word on this clonotype: What it binds is not known.

Germline V gene data show CDR1 as LGHNA and CDR2 as YNFKEQ. V lost 4 bases and J lost 0; bases outside the gene matches: 4. The CDR3 has 16 amino acids. The authors ran a second PCR of 7 to 11 cycles using a sample-barcoded 5' primer and a J-beta primer mix. MiXCR, run by TCRdb on the 5' RACE reads, gives a single entry per CDR3 protein. Of roughly 830,000 distinct CDR3 sequences in the sample, under 80% are singletons; the top ten hold about a quarter. The gene calls are TRBV4-2 and TRBJ2-1, with 9 bases that match TRBD2. Sequenced material: blood. The TCR was taken from a man younger than 40 in good health. As DNA, the CDR3 is TGTGCCAGCAGCCTTGCTAGCGGGGTCTCCTACAATGAGCAGTTCTTC. Translation: CASSLASGVSYNEQFF.